This entry is about one T cell receptor (beta chain). Authors' methods: Estimation of nucleated cell counts was performed using reference gene primer amplification. Repertoires were generated with immunoSEQ multiplex PCR, while TCRdb's copy carries only in-frame clones and drops some. The V and J calls and the clone size are those of that table, but D and trimming were determined from the DNA. The sample records under 170,000 clones, around 84% being singletons. Germline V gene data show CDR1 as MNHEY and CDR2 as SMNVEV (reference sequence). V shed 5 bases and J 2 bases; nucleotides not matched to a gene: 5. This CDR3 comprises 14 residues. This sample is part of a study of blood T cell repertoires in COVID-19. Study details: COVID-19 samples collected from the United States, Italy and Spain covered acute and convalescent phases. Sources were T cells, B-cell-depleted T cells, or PBMCs; the material itself was cDNA or gDNA.

This TCR was recovered from a man aged 65-85 years with acute or convalescent COVID-19. The chain is built from TRBV27 and TRBJ1-2, with TRBD1 matching over 7 bases. Material: peripheral blood. The CDR3 nucleotides are TGTGCCAGCAGTGTTGCGGGACAGAACTATGGCTACACCTTC. Amino acid sequence: CASSVAGQNYGYTF.